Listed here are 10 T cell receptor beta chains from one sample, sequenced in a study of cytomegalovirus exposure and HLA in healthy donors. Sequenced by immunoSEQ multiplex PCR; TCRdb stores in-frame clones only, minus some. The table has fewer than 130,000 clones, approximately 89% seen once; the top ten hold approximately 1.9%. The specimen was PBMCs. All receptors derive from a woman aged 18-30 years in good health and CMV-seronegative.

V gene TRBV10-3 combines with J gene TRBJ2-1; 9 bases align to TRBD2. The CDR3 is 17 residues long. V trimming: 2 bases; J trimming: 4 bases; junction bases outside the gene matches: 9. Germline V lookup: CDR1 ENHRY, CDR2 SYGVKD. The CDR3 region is CAISELKREAGYNEQFF. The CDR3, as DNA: TGTGCCATCAGTGAGCTAAAGCGGGAGGCTGGGTACAATGAGCAGTTCTTC.

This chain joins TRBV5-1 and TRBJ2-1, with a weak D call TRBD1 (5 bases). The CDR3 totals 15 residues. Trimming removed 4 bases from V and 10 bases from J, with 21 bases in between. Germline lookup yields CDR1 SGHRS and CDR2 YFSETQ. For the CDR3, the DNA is TGCGCCAGCAGCACGAACCGGGTTAAGAACAGGGAGCAGTTCTTC. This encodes CASSTNRVKNREQFF.

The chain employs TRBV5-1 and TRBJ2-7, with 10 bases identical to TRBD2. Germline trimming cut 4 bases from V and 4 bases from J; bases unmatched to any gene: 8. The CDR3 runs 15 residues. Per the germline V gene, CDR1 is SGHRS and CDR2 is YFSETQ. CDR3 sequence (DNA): TGCGCCAGCAGCCCCGTAGCGGGGGGCCTTTACGAGCAGTACTTC. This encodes CASSPVAGGLYEQYF.

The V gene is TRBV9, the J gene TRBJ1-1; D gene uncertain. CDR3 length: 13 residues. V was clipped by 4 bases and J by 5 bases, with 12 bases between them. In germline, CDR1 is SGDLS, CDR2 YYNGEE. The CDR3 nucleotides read TGTGCCAGCAGCCCCTATACGGGGACTGAAGCTTTCTTT. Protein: CASSPYTGTEAFF.

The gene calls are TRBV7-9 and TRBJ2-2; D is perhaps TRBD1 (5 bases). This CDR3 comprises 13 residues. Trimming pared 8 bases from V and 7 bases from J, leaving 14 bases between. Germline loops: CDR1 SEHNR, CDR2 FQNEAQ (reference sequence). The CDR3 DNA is TGTGCCAGCCTCCGGGCGCAGGGCGGGGAGCTGTTTTTT. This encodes CASLRAQGGELFF.

The CDR3 nucleotides are TGTGCCAGCAGCTTACAAGGGTCGGGGAACACCATATATTTT. Translating it yields CASSLQGSGNTIYF. The chain links TRBV7-2 to TRBJ1-3, with D unresolved. V dropped 2 bases and J dropped 7 bases, with 12 bases sitting between them. There are 14 residues in the CDR3. CDR1 is SGHTA, CDR2 FQGNSA, per germline.

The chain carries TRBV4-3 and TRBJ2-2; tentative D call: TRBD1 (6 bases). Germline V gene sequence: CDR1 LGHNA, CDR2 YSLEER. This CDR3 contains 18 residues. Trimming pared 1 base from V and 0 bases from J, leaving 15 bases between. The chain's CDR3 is CASSQGDTGTSNTGELFF. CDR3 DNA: TGCGCCAGCAGCCAAGGGGACACCGGGACCTCGAACACCGGGGAGCTGTTTTTT.

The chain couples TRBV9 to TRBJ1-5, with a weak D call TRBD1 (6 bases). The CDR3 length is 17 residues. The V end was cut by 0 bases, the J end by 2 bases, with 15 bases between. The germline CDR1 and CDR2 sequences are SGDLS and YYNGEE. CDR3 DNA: TGTGCCAGCAGCGTAGATCGTAGGGGGAAAGGCAATCAGCCCCAGCATTTT. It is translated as CASSVDRRGKGNQPQHF.

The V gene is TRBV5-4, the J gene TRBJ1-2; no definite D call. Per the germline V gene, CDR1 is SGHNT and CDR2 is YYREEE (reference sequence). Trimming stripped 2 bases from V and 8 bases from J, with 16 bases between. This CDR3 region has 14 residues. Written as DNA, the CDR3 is TGTGCCAGCAGCTTATTTGACGCTCGAGGAGGCTACACCTTC. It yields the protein CASSLFDARGGYTF.

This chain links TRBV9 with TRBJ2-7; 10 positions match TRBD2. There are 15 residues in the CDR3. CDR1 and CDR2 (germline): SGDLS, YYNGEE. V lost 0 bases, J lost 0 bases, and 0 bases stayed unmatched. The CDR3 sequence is CASSVGTSGSYEQYF. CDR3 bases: TGTGCCAGCAGCGTAGGGACTAGCGGCTCCTACGAGCAGTACTTC.